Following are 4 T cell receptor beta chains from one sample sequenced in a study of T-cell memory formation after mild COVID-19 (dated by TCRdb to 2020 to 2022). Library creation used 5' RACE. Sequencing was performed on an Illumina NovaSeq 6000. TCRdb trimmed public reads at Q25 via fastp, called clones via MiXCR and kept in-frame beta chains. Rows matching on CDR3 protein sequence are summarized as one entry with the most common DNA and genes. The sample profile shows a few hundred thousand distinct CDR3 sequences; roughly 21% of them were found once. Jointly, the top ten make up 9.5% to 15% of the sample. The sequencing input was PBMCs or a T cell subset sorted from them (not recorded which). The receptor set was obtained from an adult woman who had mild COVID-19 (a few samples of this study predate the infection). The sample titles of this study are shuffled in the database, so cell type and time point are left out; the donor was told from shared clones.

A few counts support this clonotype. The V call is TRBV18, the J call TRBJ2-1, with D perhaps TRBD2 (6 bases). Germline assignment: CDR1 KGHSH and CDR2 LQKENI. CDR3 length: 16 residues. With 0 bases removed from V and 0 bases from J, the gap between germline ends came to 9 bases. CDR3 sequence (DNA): TGTGCCAGCTCACCACCGGACGGGAGCTCCTACAATGAGCAGTTCTTC. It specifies CASSPPDGSSYNEQFF.

The CDR3 DNA is TGTGCCAGCAGTTCAGGGGAGGCTCAGCCCCAGCATTTT. It translates to CASSSGEAQPQHF. The chain joins TRBV11-2 to TRBJ1-5, with D perhaps TRBD1 (6 bases). The CDR3 runs to 13 residues. Deletions cut 6 bases from V and 6 bases from J, with 12 bases between. The V gene's germline CDR1 is SGHAT and CDR2 FQNNGV.

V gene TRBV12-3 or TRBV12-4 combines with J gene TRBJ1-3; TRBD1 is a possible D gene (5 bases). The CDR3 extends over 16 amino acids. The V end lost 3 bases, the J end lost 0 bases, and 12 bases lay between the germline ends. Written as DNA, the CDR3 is TGTGCCAGCAGTTTCTGGGGCGGCAACTCTGGAAACACCATATATTTT. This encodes CASSFWGGNSGNTIYF.

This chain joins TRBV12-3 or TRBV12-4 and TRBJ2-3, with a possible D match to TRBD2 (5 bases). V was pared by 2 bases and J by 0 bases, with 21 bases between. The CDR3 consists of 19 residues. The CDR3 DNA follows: TGTGCCAGCAGTTTAACCGGCGGGCCTTATCCGACTAGCACAGATACGCAGTATTTT. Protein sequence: CASSLTGGPYPTSTDTQYF.